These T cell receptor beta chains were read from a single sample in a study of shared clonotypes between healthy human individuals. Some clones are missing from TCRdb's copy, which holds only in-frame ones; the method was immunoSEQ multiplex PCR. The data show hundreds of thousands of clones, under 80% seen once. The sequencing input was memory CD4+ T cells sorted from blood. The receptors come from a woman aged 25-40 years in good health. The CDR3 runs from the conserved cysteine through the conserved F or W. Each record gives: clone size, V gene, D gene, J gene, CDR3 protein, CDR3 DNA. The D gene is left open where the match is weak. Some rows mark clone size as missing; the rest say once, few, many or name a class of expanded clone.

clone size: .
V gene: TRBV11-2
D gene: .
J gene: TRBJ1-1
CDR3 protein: CASSSPRTNTEAFF
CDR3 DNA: TGTGCCAGCAGCTCCCCTCGTACTAACACTGAAGCTTTCTTT

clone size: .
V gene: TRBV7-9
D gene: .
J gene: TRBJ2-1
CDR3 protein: CASILLWANEQFF
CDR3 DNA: TGTGCCAGCATCCTTCTGTGGGCCAATGAGCAGTTCTTC

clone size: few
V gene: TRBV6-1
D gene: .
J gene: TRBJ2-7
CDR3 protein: CASSEAISGVQGNYEQYF
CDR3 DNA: TGTGCCAGCAGTGAAGCTATCTCAGGTGTACAGGGAAACTACGAGCAGTACTTC

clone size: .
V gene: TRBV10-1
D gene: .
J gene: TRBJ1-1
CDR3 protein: CASSESTTGLNTEAFF
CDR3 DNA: TGCGCCAGCAGTGAGTCTACGACAGGTTTGAACACTGAAGCTTTCTTT

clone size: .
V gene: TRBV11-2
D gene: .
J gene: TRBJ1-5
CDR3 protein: CASSAARNQPQHF
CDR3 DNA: TGTGCCAGCAGCGCCGCACGCAATCAGCCCCAGCATTTT

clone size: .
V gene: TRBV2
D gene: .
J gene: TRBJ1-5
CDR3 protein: CASSVNSGNQPQHF
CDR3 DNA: TGTGCCAGCAGTGTGAACAGCGGCAATCAGCCCCAGCATTTT

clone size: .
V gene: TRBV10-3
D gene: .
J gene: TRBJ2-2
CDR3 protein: CAIHGTSTGELFF
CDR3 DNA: TGTGCCATTCACGGGACATCAACCGGGGAGCTGTTTTTT

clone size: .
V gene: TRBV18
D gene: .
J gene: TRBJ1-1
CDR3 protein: CASSPQLEDTEAFF
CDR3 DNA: TGTGCCAGCTCACCACAGTTGGAGGACACTGAAGCTTTCTTT

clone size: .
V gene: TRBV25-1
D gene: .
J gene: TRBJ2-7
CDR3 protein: CASSVGGEFYEQYF
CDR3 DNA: TGTGCCAGCAGTGTAGGAGGGGAATTCTACGAGCAGTACTTC

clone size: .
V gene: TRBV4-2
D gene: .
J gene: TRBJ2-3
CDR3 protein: CASSLPADLGDTQYF
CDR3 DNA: TGTGCCAGCAGCCTTCCAGCGGACCTAGGAGATACGCAGTATTTT

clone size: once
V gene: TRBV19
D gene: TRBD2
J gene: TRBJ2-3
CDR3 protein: CASSFLAGATDTQYF
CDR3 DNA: TGTGCCAGTAGTTTCCTAGCGGGGGCCACAGATACGCAGTATTTT

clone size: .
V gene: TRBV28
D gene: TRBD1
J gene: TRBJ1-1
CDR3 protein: CASRPQGGPATEAFF
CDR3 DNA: TGTGCCAGCAGGCCCCAGGGGGGGCCCGCCACTGAAGCTTTCTTT

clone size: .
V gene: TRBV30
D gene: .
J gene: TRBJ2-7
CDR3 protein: CAWQEFTYEQYF
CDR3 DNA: TGTGCCTGGCAGGAGTTTACTTACGAGCAGTACTTC

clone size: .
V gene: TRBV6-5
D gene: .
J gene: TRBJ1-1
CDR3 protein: CASSYSLPHTEAFF
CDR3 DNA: TGTGCCAGCAGTTACTCGCTTCCTCACACTGAAGCTTTCTTT

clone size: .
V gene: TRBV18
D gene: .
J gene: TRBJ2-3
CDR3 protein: CASSKQGDTQYF
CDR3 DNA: TGTGCCAGCTCAAAGCAGGGGGATACGCAGTATTTT

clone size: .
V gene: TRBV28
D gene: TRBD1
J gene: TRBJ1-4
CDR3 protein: CASSPVEGASNEKLFF
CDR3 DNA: TGTGCCAGCAGCCCGGTTGAGGGGGCTAGTAATGAAAAACTGTTTTTT

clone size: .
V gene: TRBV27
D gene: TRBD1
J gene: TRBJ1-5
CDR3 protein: CASSFQGGSQPQHF
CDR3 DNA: TGTGCCAGCAGTTTCCAGGGGGGTAGTCAGCCCCAGCATTTT

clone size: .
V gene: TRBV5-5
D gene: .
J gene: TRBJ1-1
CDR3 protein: CASSLGQVNTEAFF
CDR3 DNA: TGTGCCAGCAGCTTGGGGCAGGTAAACACTGAAGCTTTCTTT

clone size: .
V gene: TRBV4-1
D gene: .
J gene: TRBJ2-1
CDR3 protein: CASSRSRGGVYRNEQFF
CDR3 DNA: TGCGCCAGCAGCCGGTCCAGGGGCGGGGTATACCGCAATGAGCAGTTCTTC

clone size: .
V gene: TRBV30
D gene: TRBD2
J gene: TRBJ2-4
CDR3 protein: CAWSVQAGIQYF
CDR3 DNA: TGTGCCTGGAGTGTCCAAGCGGGGATTCAGTACTTC

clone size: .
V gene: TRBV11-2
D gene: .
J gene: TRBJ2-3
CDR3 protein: CASSLGLNTDTQYF
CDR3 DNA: TGTGCCAGCAGCCTGGGACTCAACACAGATACGCAGTATTTT

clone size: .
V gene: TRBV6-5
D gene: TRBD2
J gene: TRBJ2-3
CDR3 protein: CASYQAGVADTQYF
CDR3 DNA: TGTGCCAGCTACCAAGCGGGAGTTGCAGATACGCAGTATTTT

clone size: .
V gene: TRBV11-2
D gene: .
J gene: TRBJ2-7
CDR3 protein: CASSLGPAATYEQYF
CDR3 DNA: TGTGCCAGCAGCTTAGGGCCAGCGGCTACCTACGAGCAGTACTTC

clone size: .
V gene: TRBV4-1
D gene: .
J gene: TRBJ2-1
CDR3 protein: CASSQADRRLPNEQFF
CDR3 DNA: TGCGCCAGCAGCCAAGCCGACAGGCGTCTCCCCAATGAGCAGTTCTTC

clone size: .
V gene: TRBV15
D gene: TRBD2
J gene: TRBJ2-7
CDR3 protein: CATSRGLAGGYEQYF
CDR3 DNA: TGTGCCACCAGCAGAGGTCTAGCGGGAGGCTACGAGCAGTACTTC

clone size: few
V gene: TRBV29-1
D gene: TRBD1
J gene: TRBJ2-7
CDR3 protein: CSVVYPPGQGLYEQYF
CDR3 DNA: TGCAGCGTAGTTTACCCTCCGGGACAGGGGCTCTACGAGCAGTACTTC

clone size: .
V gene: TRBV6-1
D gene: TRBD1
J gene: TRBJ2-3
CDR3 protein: CASSTRGRPTDTQYF
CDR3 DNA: TGTGCCAGCAGTACCAGGGGGCGACCCACAGATACGCAGTATTTT

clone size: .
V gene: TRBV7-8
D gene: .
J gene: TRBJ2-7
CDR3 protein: CASSPHEGYEQYF
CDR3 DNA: TGTGCCAGCAGCCCTCACGAAGGATACGAGCAGTACTTC

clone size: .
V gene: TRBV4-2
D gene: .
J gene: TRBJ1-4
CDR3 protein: CASSPGTSNEKLFF
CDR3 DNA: TGTGCCAGCAGCCCCGGGACGTCTAATGAAAAACTGTTTTTT

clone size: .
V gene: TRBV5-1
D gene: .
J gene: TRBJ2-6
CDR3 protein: CASSWAPPASPSSGANVLTF
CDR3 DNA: TGCGCCAGCAGCTGGGCCCCTCCAGCGTCACCCTCCTCTGGGGCCAACGTCCTGACTTTC

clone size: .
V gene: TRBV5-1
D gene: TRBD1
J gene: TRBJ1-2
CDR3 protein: CASSPGDRDGFGYTF
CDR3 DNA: TGCGCCAGCAGCCCGGGGGACAGGGATGGCTTTGGCTACACCTTC

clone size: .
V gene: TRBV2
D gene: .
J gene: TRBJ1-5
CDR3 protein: CASSEVSGNQPQHF
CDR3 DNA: TGTGCCAGCAGTGAAGTATCAGGCAATCAGCCCCAGCATTTT

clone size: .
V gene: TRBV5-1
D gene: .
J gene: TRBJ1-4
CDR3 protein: CASSSTGNTATNEKLFF
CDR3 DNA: TGCGCCAGCAGCTCGACAGGAAATACTGCAACTAATGAAAAACTGTTTTTT

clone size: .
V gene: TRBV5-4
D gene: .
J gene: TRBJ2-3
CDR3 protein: CASSFGGTLRDTQYF
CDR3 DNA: TGTGCCAGCAGCTTCGGCGGGACCTTGAGAGATACGCAGTATTTT

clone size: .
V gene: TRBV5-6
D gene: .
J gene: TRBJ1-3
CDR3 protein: CASSKPQGSGNTIYF
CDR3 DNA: TGTGCCAGCAGCAAGCCCCAGGGATCTGGAAACACCATATATTTT

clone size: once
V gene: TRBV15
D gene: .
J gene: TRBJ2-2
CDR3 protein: CATSRDRGGHTGELFF
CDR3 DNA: TGTGCCACCAGCAGAGATCGAGGAGGACACACTGGGGAGCTGTTTTTT

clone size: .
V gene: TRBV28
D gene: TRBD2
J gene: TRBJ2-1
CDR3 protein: CASSLEAAGRDSLYNEQFF
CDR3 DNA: TGTGCCAGCAGTTTGGAAGCGGCAGGGAGGGATTCATTGTACAATGAGCAGTTCTTC

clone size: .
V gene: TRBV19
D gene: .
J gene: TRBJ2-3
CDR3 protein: CASSTSVGTDTQYF
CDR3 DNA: TGTGCCAGTAGTACGAGCGTAGGCACAGATACGCAGTATTTT

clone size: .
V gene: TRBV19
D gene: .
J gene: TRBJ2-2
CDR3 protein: CASSMVPSYTGELFF
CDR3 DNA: TGTGCCAGTAGTATGGTCCCCAGCTACACCGGGGAGCTGTTTTTT

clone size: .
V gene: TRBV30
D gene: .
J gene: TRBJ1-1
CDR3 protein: CAWTTPGTGTEAFF
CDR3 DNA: TGTGCCTGGACCACACCCGGGACGGGGACTGAAGCTTTCTTT

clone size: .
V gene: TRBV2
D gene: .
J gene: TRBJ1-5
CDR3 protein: CASSERGQPQHF
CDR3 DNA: TGTGCCAGCAGTGAACGGGGTCAGCCCCAGCATTTT

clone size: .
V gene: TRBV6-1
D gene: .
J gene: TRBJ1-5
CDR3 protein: CASTPRETSNQPQHF
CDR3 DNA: TGTGCCAGCACCCCCAGGGAAACAAGCAATCAGCCCCAGCATTTT

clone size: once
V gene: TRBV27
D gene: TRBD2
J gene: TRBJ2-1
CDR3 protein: CASSPRSLAVSSYNEQFF
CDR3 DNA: TGTGCCAGCAGTCCCCGGAGCCTAGCGGTAAGCTCCTACAATGAGCAGTTCTTC

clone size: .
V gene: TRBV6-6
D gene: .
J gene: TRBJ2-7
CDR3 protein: CASRDLKGVAYEQYF
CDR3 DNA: TGTGCCAGCAGGGACCTCAAGGGGGTGGCCTACGAGCAGTACTTC

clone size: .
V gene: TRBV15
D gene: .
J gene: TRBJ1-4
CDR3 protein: CATSRNLFGGEKLFF
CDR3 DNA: TGTGCCACCAGCCGAAATTTGTTTGGGGGTGAAAAACTGTTTTTT

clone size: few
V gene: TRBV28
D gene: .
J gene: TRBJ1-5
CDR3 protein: CASSFRRVASQPQHF
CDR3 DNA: TGTGCCAGCAGTTTTCGCAGGGTAGCAAGTCAGCCCCAGCATTTT

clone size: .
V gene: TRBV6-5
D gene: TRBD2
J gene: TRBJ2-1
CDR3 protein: CASSPSGKEGVEQFF
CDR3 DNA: TGTGCCAGCAGTCCTAGCGGGAAGGAGGGTGTTGAGCAGTTCTTC

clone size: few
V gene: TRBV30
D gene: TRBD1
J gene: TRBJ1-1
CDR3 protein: CAWSVYGTGRTEAFF
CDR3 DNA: TGTGCCTGGAGTGTATACGGGACAGGGCGAACTGAAGCTTTCTTT

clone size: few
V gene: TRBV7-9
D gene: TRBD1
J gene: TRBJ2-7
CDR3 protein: CASSSQGAYEQYF
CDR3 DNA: TGTGCCAGCAGCTCACAGGGGGCCTACGAGCAGTACTTC

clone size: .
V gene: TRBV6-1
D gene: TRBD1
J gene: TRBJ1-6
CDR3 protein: CASSRGGAGNSPLHF
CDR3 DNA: TGTGCCAGCAGTAGAGGGGGCGCGGGTAATTCACCCCTCCACTTT

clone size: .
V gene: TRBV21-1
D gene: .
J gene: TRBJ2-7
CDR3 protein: CASSKGAGSGRYEQYF
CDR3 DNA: TGTGCCAGCAGCAAAGGGGCGGGCAGCGGGAGGTACGAGCAGTACTTC

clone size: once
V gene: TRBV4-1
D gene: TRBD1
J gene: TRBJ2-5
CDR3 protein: CASSRGDRDQETQYF
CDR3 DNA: TGCGCCAGCAGCCGAGGCGACAGGGATCAAGAGACCCAGTACTTC

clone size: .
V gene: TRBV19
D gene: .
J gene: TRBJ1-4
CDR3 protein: CASSISRNTNEKLFF
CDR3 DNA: TGTGCCAGTAGTATCAGCAGGAACACTAATGAAAAACTGTTTTTT

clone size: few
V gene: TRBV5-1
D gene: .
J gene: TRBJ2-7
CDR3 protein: CASSFNYEQYF
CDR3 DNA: TGCGCCAGCAGCTTTAACTACGAGCAGTACTTC

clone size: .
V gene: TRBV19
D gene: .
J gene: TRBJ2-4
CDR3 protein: CASSIRWRSAKNIQYF
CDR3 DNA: TGTGCCAGTAGTATAAGGTGGCGTAGCGCCAAAAACATTCAGTACTTC

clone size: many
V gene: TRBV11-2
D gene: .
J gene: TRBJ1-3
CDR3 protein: CASSPAQGSGNTIYF
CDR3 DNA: TGTGCCAGCAGCCCCGCCCAGGGATCTGGAAACACCATATATTTT

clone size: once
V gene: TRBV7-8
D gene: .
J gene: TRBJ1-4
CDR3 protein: CATTTASIGKLFF
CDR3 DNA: TGTGCCACTACGACAGCTTCCATTGGAAAACTGTTTTTT